This T cell receptor beta chain was identified during a study of blood T cell repertoires in COVID-19. Germline V gene lookup returns CDR1 SGHDN and CDR2 FVKESK. This CDR3 spans 14 amino acids. The V segment lost 7 bases and the J segment 5 bases; nucleotides outside the gene matches: 7. Libraries were prepared by immunoSEQ multiplex PCR; TCRdb keeps only in-frame clonotypes and omits some of them. The table records under 75,000 clones, roughly 84% of them present only once. The sequenced material came from peripheral blood. This chain joins TRBV14 and TRBJ2-7, with 11 bases lining up with TRBD1. This TCR came from a woman in her 70s with acute or convalescent COVID-19. CDR3 sequence reads: CASNPGTGGHEQYF. DNA for the CDR3: TGTGCCAGCAACCCCGGGACAGGGGGTCACGAGCAGTACTTC.